These 10 T cell receptor beta chains were all obtained from the same sample, sequenced in a study of T cells in Graves' hyperthyroidism and ophthalmopathy. TCR beta CDR3 regions were amplified from RNA transcripts. HTBI primers drove first-round RT-PCR of the TCR CDR3. Using its own MiXCR run on the multiplex PCR reads, TCRdb lists one record per CDR3 protein. The table records roughly 580,000 distinct CDR3 sequences, approximately 14% of them present only once. Sequencing used blood. The source of these receptors is a woman younger than 45 with Graves' hyperthyroidism that later progressed to Graves' ophthalmopathy.

A few counts support this clonotype. The rearrangement uses TRBV2 and TRBJ2-2, with TRBD1 matching over 7 bases. CDR1 is SNHLY, CDR2 FYNNEI, per germline. CDR3 size: 15 residues. V was clipped by 5 bases and J by 6 bases; unmatched bases: 9. Here the CDR3 DNA reads TGTGCCAGCAGTCAAGACAGGGTAGAGTCCGGGGAGCTGTTTTTT. Translated, it gives CASSQDRVESGELFF.

This clonotype was found many times. The rearrangement uses TRBV7-8 and TRBJ1-1; D is uncertain. CDR3 length equals 16 residues. The V end lost 2 bases, the J end lost 0 bases, and 13 bases lay between the germline ends. CDR1 and CDR2 (germline): SGHVS, FQNEAQ. The CDR3, as DNA: TGTGCCAGCAGCTTAAGTGCTGGAGTACTGAACACTGAAGCTTTCTTT. Amino acid sequence: CASSLSAGVLNTEAFF.

A single count supports this clonotype. This may arise from a read error, as a much more abundant clone is one base away. The gene calls are TRBV10-3 and TRBJ1-1; D is possibly TRBD1 (5 bases). CDR3 length: 13 amino acids. Looked up from germline, CDR1 is ENHRY and CDR2 is SYGVKD. Trimming removed 6 bases at V and 5 bases at J, with 13 bases between. The CDR3 is CAISSVTETEAFF. The CDR3 nucleotides read TGTGCCATCAGCTCCGTGACAGAGACTGAAGCTTTCTTT.

For this clonotype: A read error may explain this, as a much larger clone is one base away. V usage is TRBV24-1 and J usage is TRBJ2-7; no clear D. The CDR3 has 12 amino acids. Germline CDR1 KGHDR, CDR2 SFDVKD. The CDR3 loop reads CAASDVRRRQYF. In DNA form, the CDR3 reads TGTGCCGCCAGTGATGTGCGGCGACGGCAGTACTTC.

The J gene is TRBJ1-1, the V gene TRBV28; 8 bases agree with TRBD1. V shed 1 base, J shed 5 bases, and the junction held 6 bases outside the gene matches. The CDR3 runs 15 residues. The germline V gene encodes CDR1 MDHEN and CDR2 SYDVKM. The CDR3 DNA reads as TGTGCCAGCAGTTTATTTGTCAGGGGGCGTACTGAAGCTTTCTTT. It is translated as CASSLFVRGRTEAFF.

This clonotype was recorded many times. The genes are TRBV19 and TRBJ1-5; D is uncertain. From germline, CDR1 is LNHDA and CDR2 SQIVND (reference sequence). The germline V and J ends were trimmed by 3 bases and 5 bases, with 11 bases remaining between them. The CDR3 runs to 14 residues. The CDR3 region has the DNA TGTGCCAGTAGTATTACGGGAAAGGATCAGCCCCAGCATTTT. Translation gives CASSITGKDQPQHF.

This clonotype has ten or more counts. The gene calls are TRBV20-1 and TRBJ1-5; a possible D gene is TRBD1 (5 bases). Germline V lookup: CDR1 DFQATT, CDR2 SNEGSKA (reference sequence). The CDR3 totals 16 residues. V gave up 5 bases and J gave up 0 bases, with 17 bases separating them. CDR3 amino acids: CSAGSGGRYSNQPQHF. CDR3 DNA sequence: TGCAGTGCTGGGAGCGGGGGACGGTATAGCAATCAGCCCCAGCATTTT.

This clonotype was counted between two and nine times. V usage is TRBV6-5 and J usage is TRBJ2-3, with a weak D call TRBD2 (6 bases). Germline CDR1 MNHEY, CDR2 SVGAGI. The CDR3 runs to 18 residues. The V end lost 3 bases, the J end lost 2 bases, and 21 bases lay between the germline ends. The CDR3 here is CASSYEFQGGPTTDTQYF. DNA for the CDR3: TGTGCCAGCAGTTATGAATTTCAGGGAGGACCCACCACAGATACGCAGTATTTT.

This clonotype has at least ten counts. The CDR3, as DNA: TGTGCCAGCAGTCACAGGACAGGGGGGGACTATGGCTACACCTTC. Protein product: CASSHRTGGDYGYTF. The chain is built from TRBV27 and TRBJ1-2; TRBD1 matches 10 bases. Unmatched junction bases numbered 6, after V lost 5 bases and J lost 3 bases. Germline values: CDR1 MNHEY, CDR2 SMNVEV (reference sequence). The CDR3 consists of 15 residues.

This clonotype came up many times. The V and J genes are TRBV2 and TRBJ2-7, with D tentatively TRBD1 (5 bases). Germline assignment: CDR1 SNHLY and CDR2 FYNNEI. The CDR3 spans 12 residues. V shed 7 bases and J shed 5 bases, with 12 bases lying between them. The CDR3 is CASMAGPHEQYF. In nucleotides, the CDR3 is TGTGCCAGCATGGCAGGGCCCCACGAGCAGTACTTC.